This TCR beta chain was sequenced in a study of spatial heterogeneity in lung cancer. Study context: Samples came from roughly 70 TRACERx patients with untreated early-stage lung cancer.

TCRdb reprocessed the 5' RACE reads with MiXCR, giving one entry per CDR3 protein. The sample lists about 94,000 distinct CDR3 sequences, less than 20% occurring once. Germline CDR1 is KGHSH and CDR2 is LQKENI. The CDR3 covers 15 residues. V shed 6 bases and J 5 bases; nucleotides not matched to a gene: 7. As to time point: blood at routine non-recurrence follow-up after resection. Sequencing used PBMCs, obtained at follow-up. The TCR was taken from a male donor with early-stage non-small cell lung cancer. The chain uses TRBV18 and TRBJ1-1; TRBD1 matches at 12 bases. CDR3 DNA sequence: TGTGCCAGCTCTCGTGGGACAGGGGGCGCGACTGAAGCTTTCTTT. Amino acid sequence: CASSRGTGGATEAFF.